These T cell receptor beta chains were read from a single sample in a study of blood T cells in healthy people across ages. TCRdb called the 5' RACE reads again in MiXCR, with one record for every CDR3 protein. Of roughly 1,500,000 distinct CDR3 sequences detected, about 31% appear once; the ten largest clones hold approximately 10%. The sequencing sample was made of blood. These receptors all stem from a woman in her thirties in good health. The CDR3 runs from the conserved cysteine through the conserved F or W. Each record gives: J gene, D gene, CDR3 length, V gene, clone size, CDR3 DNA, CDR3 protein. D genes are given only for firm matches. A clone size is listed for some rows: how often the clone was seen (once, few, many), or a class if it is expanded.

TRBJ1-6 - 19 TRBV5-1 - TGCGCCAGCAGCTTCAGAGAGTCTGGATACAGCTCCTATAATTCACCCCTCCACTTT CASSFRESGYSSYNSPLHF
TRBJ1-2 - 13 TRBV15 many TGTGCCACCAGCCCACCCGGGGGCTATGGCTACACCTTC CATSPPGGYGYTF
TRBJ2-5 - 14 TRBV5-1 - TGCGCCAGCAGCCATTCTAAGTCGGAAGAGACCCAGTACTTC CASSHSKSEETQYF
TRBJ2-1 TRBD2 14 TRBV28 - TGTGCCAGCACCCTTAGCGGGAGGGCCAATGAGCAGTTCTTC CASTLSGRANEQFF
TRBJ2-7 TRBD2 16 TRBV3-1 few TGTGCCAGCAGCCAAGCACGGAGCGGGGACCCGGGCGAGCAGTACTTC CASSQARSGDPGEQYF
TRBJ2-2 TRBD2 16 TRBV4-1 - TGCGCCAGCAGCCGCGGTCTAGCGGCATTCACCGGGGAGCTGTTTTTT CASSRGLAAFTGELFF
TRBJ1-2 - 14 TRBV4-2 - TGTGCCAGCAGCCAAGGGGGACCGTACTATGGCTACACCTTC CASSQGGPYYGYTF
TRBJ1-2 TRBD1 14 TRBV20-1 - TGCAGTGCTCCAGGGGGCAGGGGTGTCTATGACTACACCTTC CSAPGGRGVYDYTF
TRBJ1-5 - 15 TRBV6-1 - TGTGCCAGCAGCGCCGCCCCCACGAGCAATCAGCCCCAGCATTTT CASSAAPTSNQPQHF
TRBJ2-1 TRBD2 16 TRBV4-1 - TGCGCCAGCAGCCAAGCGACTAGCGGGGGGGCGGGCGAGCAGTTCTTC CASSQATSGGAGEQFF
TRBJ2-1 - 15 TRBV6-4 - TGTGCCAGCAGTGCTCCCAGAACCACAAACAATGAGCAGTTCTTC CASSAPRTTNNEQFF
TRBJ2-7 TRBD2 15 TRBV19 - TGTGCCAGTACCGCACCCAGCGGGAGTTCCTACGAGCAGTACTTC CASTAPSGSSYEQYF
TRBJ1-1 - 16 TRBV20-1 few TGCAGTGCTAGAGGGGCTGGGGAGAGCCCAAACACTGAAGCTTTCTTT CSARGAGESPNTEAFF
TRBJ1-1 - 15 TRBV7-9 - TGTGCCAGCAGCCACGACGGGGGCGGGAACACTGAAGCTTTCTTT CASSHDGGGNTEAFF
TRBJ2-1 - 15 TRBV4-1 - TGCGCCAGCAGCCAAGAAACGAGCTTCTACAATGAGCAGTTCTTC CASSQETSFYNEQFF
TRBJ1-5 TRBD1 18 TRBV5-1 - TGCGCCAGCAGCAGAATACAGGGGGCGCGTATCGGCAATCAGCCCCAGCATTTT CASSRIQGARIGNQPQHF
TRBJ2-7 - 14 TRBV3-1 - TGTGCCAGCAGCCAAGTGTACTCATCAGCCGAGCAGTACTTC CASSQVYSSAEQYF
TRBJ1-2 TRBD1 15 TRBV20-1 few TGCAGTGCTAGAGAGGCGGGACAGCCTAACTATGGCTACACCTTC CSAREAGQPNYGYTF
TRBJ1-2 - 16 TRBV12-3/TRBV12-4 - TGTGCCAGCAGTTCCTCCTTCCGAGGGGTGCACTATGGCTACACCTTC CASSSSFRGVHYGYTF
TRBJ2-3 - 15 TRBV2 - TGTGCCAGCAGTGAAGCGCTTCCTAGGACGGACCCCCAGTATTTT CASSEALPRTDPQYF
TRBJ2-1 TRBD2 12 TRBV29-1 few TGCAGCGAGACGGGGGGTGGGAATGAGCAGTTCTTC CSETGGGNEQFF
TRBJ1-6 - 12 TRBV7-3 - TGTGCCAGCAGCCACGCGTCGGGGCCCCTCCACTTT CASSHASGPLHF
TRBJ2-1 TRBD2 15 TRBV7-2 few TGTGCCAGCAGCTATAGCGGGAGTAGGTACAATGAGCAGTTCTTC CASSYSGSRYNEQFF
TRBJ1-3 - 15 TRBV3-1 few TGTGCCAGCAGCCTCGGGTCCTATGCTGGAAACACCATATATTTT CASSLGSYAGNTIYF
TRBJ1-5 - 13 TRBV29-1 - TGCAGCGCACAAGGGACGGCCAATCAGCCCCAGCATTTT CSAQGTANQPQHF
TRBJ2-3 TRBD2 17 TRBV27 few TGTGCCAGCACAACAGCTAGCGGGGGGATTAGCACAGATACGCAGTATTTT CASTTASGGISTDTQYF
TRBJ2-3 - 14 TRBV29-1 - TGCAGCGTTGGGGGGTTGGGTAGCACAGATACGCAGTATTTT CSVGGLGSTDTQYF
TRBJ1-4 TRBD1 15 TRBV12-3/TRBV12-4 - TGTGCCAGCAGTCTCCGGGACAGGGCTAATGAAAAACTGTTTTTT CASSLRDRANEKLFF
TRBJ2-3 - 14 TRBV4-1 few TGCGCCAGCAGCCAAGAGGATACCACAGATACGCAGTATTTT CASSQEDTTDTQYF
TRBJ2-7 TRBD2 14 TRBV10-3 - TGTACCATCAGTGATCCGGGAGGGCCCCACGAGCAGTACTTC CTISDPGGPHEQYF
TRBJ2-7 - 15 TRBV9 - TGTGCCAGCAGCAGCACCGGGAACCGTCTCTACGAGCAGTACTTC CASSSTGNRLYEQYF
TRBJ2-5 TRBD2 16 TRBV5-1 - TGCGCCAGCAGCGAAGGACTAGCGCAGTACCAAGAGACCCAGTACTTC CASSEGLAQYQETQYF
TRBJ1-5 TRBD1 17 TRBV12-3/TRBV12-4 - TGTGCCAGCTCTTACCGGTCCGGGACAGGGGGCAGCGGGCCCCAGCATTTT CASSYRSGTGGSGPQHF
TRBJ2-3 TRBD2 14 TRBV2 - TGTGCCAGCAAATCTAGCGGGAGGGCAGATACGCAGTATTTT CASKSSGRADTQYF
TRBJ2-5 - 13 TRBV20-1 - TGCAGTGCTTCCCCCGACGGATCAGTGGCCCAGTACTTC CSASPDGSVAQYF
TRBJ1-2 TRBD1 17 TRBV6-1 few TGTGCCAGCAGTGAAGGGGGCCGAATAACAGGGGACTATGGCTACACCTTC CASSEGGRITGDYGYTF
TRBJ2-7 - 14 TRBV28 - TGTGCCAGCATCATGACAGGAGTAACCTACGAGCAGTACTTC CASIMTGVTYEQYF
TRBJ2-1 - 16 TRBV20-1 - TGCAGTACTAGAGATTCTCGCAGGGTACTCTACAATGAGCAGTTCTTC CSTRDSRRVLYNEQFF
TRBJ2-7 TRBD1 14 TRBV4-2 - TGTGCCAGCAGCCAAGCGACAGGGGGCTGCGAGCAGTACTTC CASSQATGGCEQYF